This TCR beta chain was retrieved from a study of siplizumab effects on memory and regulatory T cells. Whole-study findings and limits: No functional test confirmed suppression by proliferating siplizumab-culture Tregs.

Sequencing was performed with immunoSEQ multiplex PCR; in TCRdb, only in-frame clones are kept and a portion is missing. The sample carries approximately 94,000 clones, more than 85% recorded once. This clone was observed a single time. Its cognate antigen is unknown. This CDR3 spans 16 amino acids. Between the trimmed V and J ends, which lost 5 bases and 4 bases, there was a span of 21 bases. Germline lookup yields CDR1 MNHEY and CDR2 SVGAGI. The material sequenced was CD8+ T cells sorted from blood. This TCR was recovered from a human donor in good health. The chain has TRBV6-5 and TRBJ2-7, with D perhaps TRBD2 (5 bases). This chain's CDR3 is CASSNFTSIWMYEQYF. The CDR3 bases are TGTGCCAGCAGTAACTTCACTAGTATATGGATGTACGAGCAGTACTTC.